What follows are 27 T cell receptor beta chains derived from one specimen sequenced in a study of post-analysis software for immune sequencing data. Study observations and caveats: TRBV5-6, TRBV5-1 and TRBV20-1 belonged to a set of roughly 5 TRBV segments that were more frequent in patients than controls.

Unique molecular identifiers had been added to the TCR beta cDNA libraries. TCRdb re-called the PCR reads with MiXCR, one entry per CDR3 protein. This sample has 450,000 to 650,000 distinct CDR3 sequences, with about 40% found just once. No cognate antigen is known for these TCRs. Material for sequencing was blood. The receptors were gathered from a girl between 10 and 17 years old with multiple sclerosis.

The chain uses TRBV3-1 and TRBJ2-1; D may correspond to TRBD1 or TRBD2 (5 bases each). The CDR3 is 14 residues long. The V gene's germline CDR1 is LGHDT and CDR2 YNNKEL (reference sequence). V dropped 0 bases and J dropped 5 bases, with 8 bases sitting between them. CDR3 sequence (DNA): TGTGCCAGCAGCCAAGATCTGGGGGACAATGAGCAGTTCTTC. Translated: CASSQDLGDNEQFF.

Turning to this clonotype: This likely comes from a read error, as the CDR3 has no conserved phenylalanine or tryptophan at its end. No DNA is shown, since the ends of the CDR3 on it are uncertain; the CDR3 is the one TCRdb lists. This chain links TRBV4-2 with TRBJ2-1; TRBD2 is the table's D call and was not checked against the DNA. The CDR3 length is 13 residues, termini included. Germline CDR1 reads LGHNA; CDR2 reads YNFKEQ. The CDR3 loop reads CASSPPPEEDSSS.

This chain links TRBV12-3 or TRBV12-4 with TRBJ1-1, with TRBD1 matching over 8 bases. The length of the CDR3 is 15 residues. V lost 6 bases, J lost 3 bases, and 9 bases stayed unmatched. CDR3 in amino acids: CASSGGQGRDTEAFF. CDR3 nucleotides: TGTGCCAGCAGCGGCGGACAGGGTCGGGACACTGAAGCTTTCTTT.

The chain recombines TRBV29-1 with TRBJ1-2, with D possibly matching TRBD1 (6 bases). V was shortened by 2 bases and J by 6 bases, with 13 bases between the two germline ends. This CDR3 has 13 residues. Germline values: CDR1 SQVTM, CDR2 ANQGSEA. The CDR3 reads CSVERQAGDGYTF. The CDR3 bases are TGCAGCGTTGAAAGACAGGCCGGGGATGGCTACACCTTC.

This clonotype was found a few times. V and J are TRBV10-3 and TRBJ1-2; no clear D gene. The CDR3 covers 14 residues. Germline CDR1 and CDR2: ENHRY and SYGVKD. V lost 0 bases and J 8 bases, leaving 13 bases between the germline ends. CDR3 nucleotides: TGTGCCATCAGTGAGTCGCGAGAGGATTACGGCTACACCTTC. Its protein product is CAISESREDYGYTF.

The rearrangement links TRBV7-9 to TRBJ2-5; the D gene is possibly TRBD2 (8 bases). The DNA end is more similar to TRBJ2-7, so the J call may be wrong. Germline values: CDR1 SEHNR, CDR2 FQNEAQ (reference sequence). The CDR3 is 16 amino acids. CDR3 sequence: CASSLRGLAGPYEQYF. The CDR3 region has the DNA TGTGCCAGCAGCTTAAGGGGGCTAGCGGGCCCTTACGAGCAGTACTTC.

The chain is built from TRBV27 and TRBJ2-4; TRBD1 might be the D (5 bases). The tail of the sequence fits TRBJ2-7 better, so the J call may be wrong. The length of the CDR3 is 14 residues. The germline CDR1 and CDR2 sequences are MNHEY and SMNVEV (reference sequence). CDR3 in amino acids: CASSLQGSGYEQYF. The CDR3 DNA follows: TGTGCCAGCAGTTTACAGGGTAGTGGATACGAGCAGTACTTC.

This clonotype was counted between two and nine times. The chain's CDR3 is CSAHVAGTQYF. The CDR3 DNA is TGCAGTGCTCACGTGGCGGGGACCCAGTACTTC. The chain couples TRBV20-1 to TRBJ2-5, with D perhaps matching TRBD2 (5 bases). Germline V CDR1 and CDR2: DFQATT, SNEGSKA (reference sequence). The germline V and J ends were trimmed by 5 bases and 7 bases, with 11 bases remaining between them. This CDR3 is 11 amino acids long.

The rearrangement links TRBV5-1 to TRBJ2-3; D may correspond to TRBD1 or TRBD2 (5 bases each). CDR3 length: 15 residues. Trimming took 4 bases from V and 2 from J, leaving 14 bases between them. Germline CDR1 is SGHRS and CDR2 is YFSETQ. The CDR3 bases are TGCGCCAGCAGCATAGGGACGGACCTCACAGATACGCAGTATTTT. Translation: CASSIGTDLTDTQYF. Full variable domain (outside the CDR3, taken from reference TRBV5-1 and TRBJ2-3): KAGVTQTPRYLIKTRGQQVTLSCSPISGHRSVSWYQQTPGQGLQFLFEYFSETQRNKGNFPGRFSGRQFSNSRSEMNVSTLELGDSALYLCASSIGTDLTDTQYFGPGTRLTVL.

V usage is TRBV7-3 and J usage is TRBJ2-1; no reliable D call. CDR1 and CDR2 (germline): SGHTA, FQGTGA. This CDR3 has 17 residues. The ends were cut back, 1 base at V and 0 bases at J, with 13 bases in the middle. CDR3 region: CASSLNNPLSSYNEQFF. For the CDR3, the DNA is TGTGCCAGCAGCTTAAATAATCCGTTGAGCTCCTACAATGAGCAGTTCTTC.

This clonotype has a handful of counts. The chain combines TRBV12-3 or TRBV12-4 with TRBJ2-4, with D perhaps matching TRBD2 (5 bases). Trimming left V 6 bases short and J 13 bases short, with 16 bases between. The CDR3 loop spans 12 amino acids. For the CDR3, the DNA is TGTGCCAGCAGCTCCTCTCGGGGAGAGCAGTACTTC. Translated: CASSSSRGEQYF.

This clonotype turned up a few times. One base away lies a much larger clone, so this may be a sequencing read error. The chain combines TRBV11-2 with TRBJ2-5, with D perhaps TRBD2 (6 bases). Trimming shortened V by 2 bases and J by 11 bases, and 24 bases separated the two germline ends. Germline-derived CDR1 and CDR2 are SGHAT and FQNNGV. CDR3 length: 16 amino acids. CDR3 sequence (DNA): TGTGCCAGCAGCTTACGAGCCAGCGGGTTCTCTGGTGAGCAGTACTTC. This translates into CASSLRASGFSGEQYF.

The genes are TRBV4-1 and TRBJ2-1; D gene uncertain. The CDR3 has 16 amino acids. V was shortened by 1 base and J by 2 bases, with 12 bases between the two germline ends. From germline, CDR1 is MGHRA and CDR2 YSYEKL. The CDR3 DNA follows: TGCGCCAGCAGCCAAGGACAACCGAGGACCTACAATGAGCAGTTCTTC. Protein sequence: CASSQGQPRTYNEQFF.

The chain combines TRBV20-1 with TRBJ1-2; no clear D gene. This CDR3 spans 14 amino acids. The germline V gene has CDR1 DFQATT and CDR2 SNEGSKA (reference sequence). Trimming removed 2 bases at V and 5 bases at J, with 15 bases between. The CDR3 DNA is TGCAGTGCTAGATTCCCAGTGCAGTCGTATGGCTACACCTTC. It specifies CSARFPVQSYGYTF.

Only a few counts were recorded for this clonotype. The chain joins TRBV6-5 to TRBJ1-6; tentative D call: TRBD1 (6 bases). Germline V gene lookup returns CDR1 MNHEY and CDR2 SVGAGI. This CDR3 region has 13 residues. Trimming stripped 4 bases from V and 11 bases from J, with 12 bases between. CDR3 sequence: CASSLIQGAPLHF. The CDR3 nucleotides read TGTGCCAGCAGTTTAATACAGGGAGCACCCCTCCACTTT.

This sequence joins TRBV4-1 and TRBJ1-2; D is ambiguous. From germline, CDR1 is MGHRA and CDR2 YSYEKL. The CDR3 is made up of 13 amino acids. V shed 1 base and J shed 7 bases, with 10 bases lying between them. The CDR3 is CASSQGRPRGYTF. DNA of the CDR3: TGCGCCAGCAGCCAAGGTCGGCCTCGTGGCTACACCTTC.

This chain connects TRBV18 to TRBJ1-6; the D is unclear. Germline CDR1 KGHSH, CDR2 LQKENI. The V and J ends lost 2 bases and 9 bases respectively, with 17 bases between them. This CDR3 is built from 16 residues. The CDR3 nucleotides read TGTGCCAGCTCACCAGAAATGGTCATGGCGGCTTCACCCCTCCACTTT. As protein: CASSPEMVMAASPLHF.

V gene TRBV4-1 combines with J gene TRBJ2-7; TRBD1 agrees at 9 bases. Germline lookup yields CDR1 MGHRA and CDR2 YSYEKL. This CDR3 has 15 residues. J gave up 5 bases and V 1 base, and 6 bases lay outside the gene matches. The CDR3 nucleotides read TGCGCCAGCAGCCAAGGGAGACAGGGGGGAAACGAGCAGTACTTC. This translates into CASSQGRQGGNEQYF.

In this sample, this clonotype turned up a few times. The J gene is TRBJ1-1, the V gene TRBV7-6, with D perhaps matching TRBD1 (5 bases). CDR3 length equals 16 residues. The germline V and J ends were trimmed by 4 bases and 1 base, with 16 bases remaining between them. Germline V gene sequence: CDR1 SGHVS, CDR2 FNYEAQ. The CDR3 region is CASSSLGVEQNTEAFF. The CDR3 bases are TGTGCCAGCAGCTCCTTAGGGGTAGAGCAGAACACTGAAGCTTTCTTT.

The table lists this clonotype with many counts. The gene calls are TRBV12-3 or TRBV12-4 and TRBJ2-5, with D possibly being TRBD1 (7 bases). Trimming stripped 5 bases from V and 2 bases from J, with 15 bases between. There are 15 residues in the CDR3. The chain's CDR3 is CASSQAGQLQETQYF. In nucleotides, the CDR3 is TGTGCCAGCAGTCAGGCGGGACAGTTACAAGAGACCCAGTACTTC.

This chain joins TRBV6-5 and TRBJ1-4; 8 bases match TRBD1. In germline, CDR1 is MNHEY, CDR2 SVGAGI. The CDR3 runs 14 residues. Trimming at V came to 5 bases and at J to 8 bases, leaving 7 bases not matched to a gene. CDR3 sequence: CASSPRGRREKLFF. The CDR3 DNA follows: TGTGCCAGCAGTCCCAGGGGGCGCAGGGAAAAACTGTTTTTT.

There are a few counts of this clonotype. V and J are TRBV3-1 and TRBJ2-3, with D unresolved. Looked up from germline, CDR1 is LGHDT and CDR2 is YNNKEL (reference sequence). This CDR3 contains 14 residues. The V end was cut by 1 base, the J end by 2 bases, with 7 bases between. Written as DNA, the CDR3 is TGTGCCAGCAGCCAAGGGGGATTCACAGATACGCAGTATTTT. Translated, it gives CASSQGGFTDTQYF.

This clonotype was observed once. CDR3 region: CASSSKGIGTPYEQYF. DNA of the CDR3: TGTGCCAGCAGTTCAAAGGGGATAGGGACACCCTACGAGCAGTACTTC. The chain links TRBV6-5 to TRBJ2-7, with a possible D match to TRBD1 (6 bases). There are 16 residues in the CDR3. Trimming pared 4 bases from V and 2 bases from J, leaving 18 bases between. The germline V gene encodes CDR1 MNHEY and CDR2 SVGAGI.

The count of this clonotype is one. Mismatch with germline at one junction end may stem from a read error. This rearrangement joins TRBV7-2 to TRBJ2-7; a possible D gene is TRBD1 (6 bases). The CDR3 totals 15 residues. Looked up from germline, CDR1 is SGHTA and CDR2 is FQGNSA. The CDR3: CAGSPVVGATYEQYF. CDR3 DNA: TGTGCCGGCAGCCCAGTCGTGGGGGCCACCTACGAGCAGTACTTC. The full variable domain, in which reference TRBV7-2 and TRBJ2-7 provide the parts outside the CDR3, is GAGVSQSPSNKVTEKGKDVELRCDPISGHTALYWYRQSLGQGLEFLIYFQGNSAPDKSGLPSDRFSAERTGGSVSTLTIQRTQQEDSAVYLCAGSPVVGATYEQYFGPGTRLTVT.

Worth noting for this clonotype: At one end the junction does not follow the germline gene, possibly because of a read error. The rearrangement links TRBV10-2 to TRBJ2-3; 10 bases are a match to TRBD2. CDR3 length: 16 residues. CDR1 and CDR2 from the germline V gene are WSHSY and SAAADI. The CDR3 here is CAGSPGLASITDTQYF. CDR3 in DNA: TGCGCCGGCAGCCCGGGACTAGCGAGCATCACAGATACGCAGTATTTT.

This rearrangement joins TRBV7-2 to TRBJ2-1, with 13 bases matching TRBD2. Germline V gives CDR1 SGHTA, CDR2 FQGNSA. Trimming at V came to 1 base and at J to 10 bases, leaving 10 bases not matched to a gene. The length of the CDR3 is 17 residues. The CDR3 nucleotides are TGTGCCAGCAGCTTAGGCATAACTAGCGGGGGGGCCGAGGAGCAGTTCTTC. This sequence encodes CASSLGITSGGAEEQFF.

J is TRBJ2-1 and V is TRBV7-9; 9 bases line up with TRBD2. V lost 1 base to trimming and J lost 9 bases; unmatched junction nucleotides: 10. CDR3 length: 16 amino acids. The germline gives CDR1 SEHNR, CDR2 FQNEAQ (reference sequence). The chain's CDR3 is CASSLVAASGNSEQFF. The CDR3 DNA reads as TGTGCCAGCAGCTTAGTTGCGGCTAGCGGGAACAGTGAGCAGTTCTTC.